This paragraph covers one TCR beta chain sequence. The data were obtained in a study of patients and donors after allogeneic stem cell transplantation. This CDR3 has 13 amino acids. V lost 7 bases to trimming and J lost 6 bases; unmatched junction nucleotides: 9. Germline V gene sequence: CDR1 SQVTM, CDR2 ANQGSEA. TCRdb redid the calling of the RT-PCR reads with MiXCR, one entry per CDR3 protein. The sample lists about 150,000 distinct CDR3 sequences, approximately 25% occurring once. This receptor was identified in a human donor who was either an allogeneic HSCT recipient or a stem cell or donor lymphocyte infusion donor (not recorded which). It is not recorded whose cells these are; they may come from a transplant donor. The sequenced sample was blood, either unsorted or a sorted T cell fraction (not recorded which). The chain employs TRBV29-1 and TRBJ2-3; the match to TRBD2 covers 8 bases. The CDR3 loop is CSAPGGGYDTQYF. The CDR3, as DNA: TGCAGCGCCCCCGGGGGGGGTTACGATACGCAGTATTTT.